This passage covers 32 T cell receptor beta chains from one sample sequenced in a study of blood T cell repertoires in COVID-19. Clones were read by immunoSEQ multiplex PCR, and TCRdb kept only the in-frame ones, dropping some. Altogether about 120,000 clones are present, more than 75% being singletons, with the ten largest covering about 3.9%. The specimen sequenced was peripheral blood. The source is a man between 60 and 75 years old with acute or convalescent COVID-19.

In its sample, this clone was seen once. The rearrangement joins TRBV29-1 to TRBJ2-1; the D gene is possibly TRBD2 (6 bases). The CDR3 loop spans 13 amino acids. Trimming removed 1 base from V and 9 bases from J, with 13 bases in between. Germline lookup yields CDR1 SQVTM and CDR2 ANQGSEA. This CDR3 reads CSVEGPAGGEQFF. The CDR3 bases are TGCAGCGTTGAAGGTCCGGCCGGGGGTGAGCAGTTCTTC.

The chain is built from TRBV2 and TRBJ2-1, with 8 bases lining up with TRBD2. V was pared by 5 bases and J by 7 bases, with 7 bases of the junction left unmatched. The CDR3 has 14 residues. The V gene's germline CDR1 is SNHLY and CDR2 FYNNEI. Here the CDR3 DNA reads TGTGCCAGCAGTCTCGGACTAGCCGGGAATGAGCAGTTCTTC. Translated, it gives CASSLGLAGNEQFF.

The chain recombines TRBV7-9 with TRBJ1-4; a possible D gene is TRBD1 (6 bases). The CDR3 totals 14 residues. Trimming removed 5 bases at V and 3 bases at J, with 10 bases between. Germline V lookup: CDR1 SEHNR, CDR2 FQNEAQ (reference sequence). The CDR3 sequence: CASSEGEPNEKLFF. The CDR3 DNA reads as TGTGCCAGCAGCGAGGGGGAACCTAATGAAAAACTGTTTTTT.

The CDR3 reads CARSTREAYEQFF. Written as DNA, the CDR3 is TGTGCCAGATCTACACGGGAGGCCTATGAGCAGTTCTTC. The genes are TRBV21-1 and TRBJ2-1; the table's D call TRBD2 went unverified against the DNA. TRBV21-1 is classified as a pseudogene. This CDR3 has 13 residues.

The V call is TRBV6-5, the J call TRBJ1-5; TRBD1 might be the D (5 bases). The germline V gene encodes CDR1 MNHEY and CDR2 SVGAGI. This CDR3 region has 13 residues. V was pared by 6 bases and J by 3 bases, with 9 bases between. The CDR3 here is CASRRQNNQPQHF. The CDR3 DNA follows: TGTGCCAGCAGAAGACAGAACAATCAGCCCCAGCATTTT.

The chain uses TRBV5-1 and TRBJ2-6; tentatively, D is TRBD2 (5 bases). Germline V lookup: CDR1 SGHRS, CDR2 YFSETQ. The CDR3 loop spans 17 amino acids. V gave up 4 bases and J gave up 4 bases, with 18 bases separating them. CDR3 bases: TGCGCCAGCAGCCCAGGACTGTCTCTCTGGGGGGCCAACGTCCTGACTTTC. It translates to CASSPGLSLWGANVLTF.

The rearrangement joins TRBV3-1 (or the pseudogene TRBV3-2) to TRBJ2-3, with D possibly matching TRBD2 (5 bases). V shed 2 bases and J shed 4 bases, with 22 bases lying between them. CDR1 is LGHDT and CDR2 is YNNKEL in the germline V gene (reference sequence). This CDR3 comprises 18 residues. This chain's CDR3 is CASSQKRGGIGWADTQYF. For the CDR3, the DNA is TGTGCCAGCAGCCAAAAACGGGGTGGAATCGGATGGGCAGATACGCAGTATTTT.

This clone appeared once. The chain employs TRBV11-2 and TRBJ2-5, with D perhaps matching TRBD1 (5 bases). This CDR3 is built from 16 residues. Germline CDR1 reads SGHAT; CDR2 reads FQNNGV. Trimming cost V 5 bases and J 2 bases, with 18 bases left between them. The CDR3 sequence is CASSPGWGPRQETQYF. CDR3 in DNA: TGTGCCAGCAGCCCCGGTTGGGGCCCCCGTCAAGAGACCCAGTACTTC.

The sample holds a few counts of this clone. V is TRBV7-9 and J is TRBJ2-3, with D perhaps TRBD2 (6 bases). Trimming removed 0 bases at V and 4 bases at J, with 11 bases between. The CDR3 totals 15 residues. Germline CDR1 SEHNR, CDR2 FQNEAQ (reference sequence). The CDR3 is CASSLAARRADTQYF. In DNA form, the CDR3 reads TGTGCCAGCAGCTTAGCGGCCAGGAGGGCAGATACGCAGTATTTT.

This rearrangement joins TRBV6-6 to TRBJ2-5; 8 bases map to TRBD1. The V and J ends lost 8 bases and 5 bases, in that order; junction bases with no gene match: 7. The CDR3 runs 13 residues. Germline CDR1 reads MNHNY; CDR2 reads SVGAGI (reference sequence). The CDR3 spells CASSQGARETQYF. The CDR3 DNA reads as TGTGCCAGCTCCCAGGGGGCGCGGGAGACCCAGTACTTC.

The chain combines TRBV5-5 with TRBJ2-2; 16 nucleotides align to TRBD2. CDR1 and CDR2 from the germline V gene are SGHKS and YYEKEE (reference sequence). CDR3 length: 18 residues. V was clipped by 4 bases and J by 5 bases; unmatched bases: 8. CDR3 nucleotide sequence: TGTGCCAGCAGCCGAACGGGACTAGCGGGAGGGGGGACCGGGGAGCTGTTTTTT. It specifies CASSRTGLAGGGTGELFF.

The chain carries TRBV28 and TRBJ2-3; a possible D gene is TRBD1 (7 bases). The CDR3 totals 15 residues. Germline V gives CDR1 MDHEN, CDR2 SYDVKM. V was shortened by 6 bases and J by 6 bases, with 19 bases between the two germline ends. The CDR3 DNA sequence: TGTGCCAGCAGAGCTAATAGCGGAGGGGGCGATACGCAGTATTTT. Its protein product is CASRANSGGGDTQYF.

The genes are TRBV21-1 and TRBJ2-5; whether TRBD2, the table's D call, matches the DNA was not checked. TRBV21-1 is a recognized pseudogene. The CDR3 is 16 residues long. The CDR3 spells CASSKATSGALETQYF. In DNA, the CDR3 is TGTGCCAGCAGCAAAGCGACTAGTGGGGCTTTGGAGACCCAGTACTTC.

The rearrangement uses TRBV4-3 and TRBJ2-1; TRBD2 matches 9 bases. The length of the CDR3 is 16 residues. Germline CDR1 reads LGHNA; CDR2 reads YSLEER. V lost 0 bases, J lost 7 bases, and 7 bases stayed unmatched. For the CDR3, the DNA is TGCGCCAGCAGCCAAGATCTGAGCGGGAGGCGGAATGAGCAGTTCTTC. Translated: CASSQDLSGRRNEQFF.

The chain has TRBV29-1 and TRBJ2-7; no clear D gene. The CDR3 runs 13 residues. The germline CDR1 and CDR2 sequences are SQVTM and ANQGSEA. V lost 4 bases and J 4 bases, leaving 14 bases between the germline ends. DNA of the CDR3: TGCAGCGTTGGAAGTGAGGTCCGGTACGAGCAGTACTTC. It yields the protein CSVGSEVRYEQYF.

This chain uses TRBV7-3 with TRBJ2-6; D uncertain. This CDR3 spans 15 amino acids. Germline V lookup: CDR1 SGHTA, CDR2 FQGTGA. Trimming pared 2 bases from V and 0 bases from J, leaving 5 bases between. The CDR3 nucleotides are TGTGCCAGCAGCTTAGAGAGCTCTGGGGCCAACGTCCTGACTTTC. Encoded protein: CASSLESSGANVLTF.

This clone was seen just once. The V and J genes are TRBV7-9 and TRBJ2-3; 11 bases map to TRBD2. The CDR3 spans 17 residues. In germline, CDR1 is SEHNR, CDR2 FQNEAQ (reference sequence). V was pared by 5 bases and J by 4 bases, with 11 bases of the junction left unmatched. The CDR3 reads CASSRWPGTSGADTQYF. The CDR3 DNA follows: TGTGCCAGCAGCAGATGGCCCGGGACTAGCGGCGCAGATACGCAGTATTTT.

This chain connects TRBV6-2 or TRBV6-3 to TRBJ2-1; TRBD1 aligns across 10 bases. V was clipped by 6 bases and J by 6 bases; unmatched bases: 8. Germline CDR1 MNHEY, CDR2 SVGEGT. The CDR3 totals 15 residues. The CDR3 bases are TGTGCCAGCAGCCCCGGGACAGGGGTCGGCAATGAGCAGTTCTTC. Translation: CASSPGTGVGNEQFF.

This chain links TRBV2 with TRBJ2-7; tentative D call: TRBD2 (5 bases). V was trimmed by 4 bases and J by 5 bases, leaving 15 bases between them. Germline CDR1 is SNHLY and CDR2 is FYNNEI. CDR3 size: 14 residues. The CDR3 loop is CASSVGTRSHEQYF. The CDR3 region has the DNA TGTGCCAGCAGTGTGGGAACTAGAAGCCACGAGCAGTACTTC.

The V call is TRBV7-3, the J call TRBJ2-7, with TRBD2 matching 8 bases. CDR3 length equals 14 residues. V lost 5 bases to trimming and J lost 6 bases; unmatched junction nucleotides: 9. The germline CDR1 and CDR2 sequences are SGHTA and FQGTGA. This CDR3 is CASSPYGTRGEQYF. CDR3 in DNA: TGTGCCAGCAGCCCCTACGGGACTAGAGGCGAGCAGTACTTC.

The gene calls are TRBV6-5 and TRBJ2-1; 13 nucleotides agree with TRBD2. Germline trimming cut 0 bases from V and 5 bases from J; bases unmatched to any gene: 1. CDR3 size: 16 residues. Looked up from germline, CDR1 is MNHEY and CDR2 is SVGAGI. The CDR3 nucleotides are TGTGCCAGCAGTTACTCCGGGACTAGCGGGAACAATGAGCAGTTCTTC. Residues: CASSYSGTSGNNEQFF.

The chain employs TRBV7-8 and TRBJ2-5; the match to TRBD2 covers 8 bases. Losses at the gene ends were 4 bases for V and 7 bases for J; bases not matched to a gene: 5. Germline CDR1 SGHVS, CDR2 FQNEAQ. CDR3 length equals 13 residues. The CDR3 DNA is TGTGCCAGCAGCTGGCAGCGGGAGCGGACCCAGTACTTC. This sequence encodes CASSWQRERTQYF.

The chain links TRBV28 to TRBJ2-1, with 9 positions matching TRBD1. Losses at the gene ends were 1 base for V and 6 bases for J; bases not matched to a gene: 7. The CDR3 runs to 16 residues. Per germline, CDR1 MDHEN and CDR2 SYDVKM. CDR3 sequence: CASSLFTGGASNEQFF. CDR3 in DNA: TGTGCCAGCAGTTTATTCACAGGGGGCGCGAGCAATGAGCAGTTCTTC.

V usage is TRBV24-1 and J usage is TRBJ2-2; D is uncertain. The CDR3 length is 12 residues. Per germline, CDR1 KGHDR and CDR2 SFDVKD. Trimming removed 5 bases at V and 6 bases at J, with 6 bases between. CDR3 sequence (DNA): TGTGCCACCAGTGCCTCGGCCGGGGAGCTGTTTTTT. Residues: CATSASAGELFF.

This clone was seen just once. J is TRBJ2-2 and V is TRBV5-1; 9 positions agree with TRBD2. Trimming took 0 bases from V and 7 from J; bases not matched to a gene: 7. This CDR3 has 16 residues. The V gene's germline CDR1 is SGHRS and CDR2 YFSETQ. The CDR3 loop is CASSLDAGGPGGELFF. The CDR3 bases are TGCGCCAGCAGCTTGGATGCGGGAGGGCCTGGCGGGGAGCTGTTTTTT.

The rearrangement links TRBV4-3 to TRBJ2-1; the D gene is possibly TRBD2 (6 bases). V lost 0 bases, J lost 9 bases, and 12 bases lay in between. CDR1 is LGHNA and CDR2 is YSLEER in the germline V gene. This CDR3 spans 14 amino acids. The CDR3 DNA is TGCGCCAGCAGCCAAGAGACTAGTTTCACTGAGCAGTTCTTC. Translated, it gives CASSQETSFTEQFF.

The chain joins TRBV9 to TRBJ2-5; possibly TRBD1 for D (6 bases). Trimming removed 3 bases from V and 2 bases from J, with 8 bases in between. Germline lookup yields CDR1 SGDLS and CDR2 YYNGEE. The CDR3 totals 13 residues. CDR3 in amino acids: CASSAGVQETQYF. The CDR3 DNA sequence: TGTGCCAGCAGCGCAGGGGTTCAAGAGACCCAGTACTTC.

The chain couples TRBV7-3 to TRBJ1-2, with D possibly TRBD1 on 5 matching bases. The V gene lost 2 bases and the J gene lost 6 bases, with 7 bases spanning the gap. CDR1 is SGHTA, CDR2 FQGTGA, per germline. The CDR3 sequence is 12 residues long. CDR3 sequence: CASSLGGDGYTF. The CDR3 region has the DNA TGTGCCAGCAGCTTAGGAGGGGATGGCTACACCTTC.

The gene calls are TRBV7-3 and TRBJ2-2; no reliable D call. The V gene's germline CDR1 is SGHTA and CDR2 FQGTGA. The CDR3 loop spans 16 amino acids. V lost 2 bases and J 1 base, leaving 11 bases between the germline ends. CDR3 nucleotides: TGTGCCAGCAGCTTAGAGTTAAGTTGGAACACCGGGGAGCTGTTTTTT. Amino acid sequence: CASSLELSWNTGELFF.

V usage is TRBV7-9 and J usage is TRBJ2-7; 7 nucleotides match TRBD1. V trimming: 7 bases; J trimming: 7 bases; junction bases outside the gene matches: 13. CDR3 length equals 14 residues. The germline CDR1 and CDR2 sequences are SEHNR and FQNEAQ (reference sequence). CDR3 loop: CASTSGTAAWEQYF. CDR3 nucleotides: TGTGCCAGCACCTCAGGGACAGCCGCTTGGGAGCAGTACTTC.

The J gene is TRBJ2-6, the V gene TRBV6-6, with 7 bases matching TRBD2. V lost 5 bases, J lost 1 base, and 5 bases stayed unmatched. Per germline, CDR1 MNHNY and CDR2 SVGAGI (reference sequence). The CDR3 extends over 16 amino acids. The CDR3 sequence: CASSAAGVSGANVLTF. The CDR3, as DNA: TGTGCCAGCAGTGCGGCGGGGGTATCTGGGGCCAACGTCCTGACTTTC.

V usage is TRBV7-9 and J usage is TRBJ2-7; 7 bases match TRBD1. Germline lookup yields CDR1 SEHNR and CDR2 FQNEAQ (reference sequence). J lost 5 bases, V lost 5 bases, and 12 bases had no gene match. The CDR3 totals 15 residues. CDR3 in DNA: TGTGCCAGCAGCGAACTACAGGGGACCAAAGACGAGCAGTACTTC. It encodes CASSELQGTKDEQYF.